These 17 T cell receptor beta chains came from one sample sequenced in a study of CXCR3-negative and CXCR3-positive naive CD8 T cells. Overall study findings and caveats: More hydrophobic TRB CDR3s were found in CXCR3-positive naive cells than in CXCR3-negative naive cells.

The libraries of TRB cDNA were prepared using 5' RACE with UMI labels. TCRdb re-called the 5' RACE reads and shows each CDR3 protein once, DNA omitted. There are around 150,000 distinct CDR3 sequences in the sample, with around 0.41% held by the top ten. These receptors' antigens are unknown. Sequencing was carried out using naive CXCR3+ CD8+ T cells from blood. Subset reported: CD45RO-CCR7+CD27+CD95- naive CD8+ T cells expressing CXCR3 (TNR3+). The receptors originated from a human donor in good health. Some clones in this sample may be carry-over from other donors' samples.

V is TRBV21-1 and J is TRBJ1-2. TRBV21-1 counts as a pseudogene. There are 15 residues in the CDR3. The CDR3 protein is CASSKVGPDNYGYTF.

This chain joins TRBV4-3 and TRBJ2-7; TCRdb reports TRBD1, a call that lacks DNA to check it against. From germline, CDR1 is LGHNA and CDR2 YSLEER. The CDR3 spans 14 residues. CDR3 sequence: CASSQGDRVYEQYF.

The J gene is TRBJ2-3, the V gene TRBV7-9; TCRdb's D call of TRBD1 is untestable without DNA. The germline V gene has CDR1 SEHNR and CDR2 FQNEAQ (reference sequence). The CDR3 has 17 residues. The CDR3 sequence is CASSSSDGTGDTDTQYF.

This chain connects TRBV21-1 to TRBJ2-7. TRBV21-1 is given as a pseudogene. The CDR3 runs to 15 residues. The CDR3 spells CASSKARGHSYKQYF.

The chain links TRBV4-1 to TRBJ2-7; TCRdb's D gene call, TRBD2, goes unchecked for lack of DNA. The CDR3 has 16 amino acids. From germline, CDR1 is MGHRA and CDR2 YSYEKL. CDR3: CASSQGGTSGRNEQYF.

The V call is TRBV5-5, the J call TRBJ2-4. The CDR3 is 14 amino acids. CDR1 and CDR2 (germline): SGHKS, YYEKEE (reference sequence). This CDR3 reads CASSKFRAKNIQYF.

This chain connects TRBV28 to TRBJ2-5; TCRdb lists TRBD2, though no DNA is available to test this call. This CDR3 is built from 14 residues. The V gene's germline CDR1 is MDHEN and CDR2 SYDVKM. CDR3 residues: CASSSGEGVETQYF.

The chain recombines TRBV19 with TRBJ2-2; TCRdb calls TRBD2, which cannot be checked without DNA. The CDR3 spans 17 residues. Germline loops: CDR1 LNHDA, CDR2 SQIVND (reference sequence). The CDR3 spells CASSDIRLPLKTGELFF.

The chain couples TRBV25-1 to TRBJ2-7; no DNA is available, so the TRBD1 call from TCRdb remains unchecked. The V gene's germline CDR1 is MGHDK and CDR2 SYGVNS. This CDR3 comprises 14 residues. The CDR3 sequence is CASSESRTAYEQYF.

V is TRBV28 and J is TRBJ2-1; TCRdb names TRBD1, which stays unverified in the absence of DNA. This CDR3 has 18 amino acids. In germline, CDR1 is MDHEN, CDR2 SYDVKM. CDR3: CASSSGEGDGGPYNEQFF.

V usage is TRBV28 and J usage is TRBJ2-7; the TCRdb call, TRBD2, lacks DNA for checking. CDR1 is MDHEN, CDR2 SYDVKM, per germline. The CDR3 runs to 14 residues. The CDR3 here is CASSSAGLSYEQYF. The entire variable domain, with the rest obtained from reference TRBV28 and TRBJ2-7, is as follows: DVKVTQSSRYLVKRTGEKVFLECVQDMDHENMFWYRQDPGLGLRLIYFSYDVKMKEKGDIPEGYSVSREKKERFSLILESASTNQTSMYLCASSSAGLSYEQYFGPGTRLTVT.

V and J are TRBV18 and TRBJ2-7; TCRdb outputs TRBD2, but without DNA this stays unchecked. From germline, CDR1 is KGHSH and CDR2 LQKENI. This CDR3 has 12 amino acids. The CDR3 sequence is CASSQGLTVQYF.

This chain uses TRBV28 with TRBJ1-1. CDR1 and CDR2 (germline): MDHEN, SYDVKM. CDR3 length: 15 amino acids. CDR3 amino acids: CASSLRGILDTEAFF.

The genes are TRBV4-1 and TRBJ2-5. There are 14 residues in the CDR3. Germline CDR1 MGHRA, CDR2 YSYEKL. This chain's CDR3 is CASSQDPVYGTQYF.

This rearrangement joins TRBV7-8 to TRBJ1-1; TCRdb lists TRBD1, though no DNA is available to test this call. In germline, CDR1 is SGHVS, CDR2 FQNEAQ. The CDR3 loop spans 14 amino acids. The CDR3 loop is CASSLGQGALEAFF.

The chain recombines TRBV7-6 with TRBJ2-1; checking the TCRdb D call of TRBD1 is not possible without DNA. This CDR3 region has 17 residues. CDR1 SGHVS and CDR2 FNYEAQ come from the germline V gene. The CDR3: CASSFGAGITSYNEQFF.

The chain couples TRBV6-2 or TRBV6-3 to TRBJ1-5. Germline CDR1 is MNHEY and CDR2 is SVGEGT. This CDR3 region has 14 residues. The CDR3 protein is CASTTVNAHQPQHF.